This T cell receptor (beta chain) was captured by sequencing in a study of blood T cell repertoires in COVID-19. Study as a whole: PBMCs, B-cell-depleted T cells, or T cells were the source of the cDNA or gDNA that made up the material.

Authors' methods: Reference gene primer amplification yielded estimated nucleated cell counts. The protocol was immunoSEQ multiplex PCR, while the TCRdb copy is restricted to in-frame clones and leaves out a portion. V and J calls plus clone size are reproduced from that table; the DNA served to infer D and trimming. The sample holds just over 300,000 clones, over 75% seen once. Between the trimmed V and J ends, which lost 2 bases and 0 bases, there was a span of 17 bases. The CDR3 is made up of 18 amino acids. In germline, CDR1 is GTSNPN, CDR2 SVGIG (reference sequence). Study members were between roughly 18 and 90 years old and lived in about two dozen US regions. Two negative PCRs, clearance, or symptom resolution had been documented for recovered Cohort 3 donors.

The material sequenced was PBMCs or T cells enriched from blood (not recorded which). The sequence came from a man under 40 who had recovered from COVID-19. The J gene is TRBJ1-6, the V gene TRBV30, with D hard to call. CDR3 nucleotides: TGTGCCTGGAGTCTGAGATGGCAGCGTGGCTCCTATAATTCACCCCTCCACTTT. Its translation: CAWSLRWQRGSYNSPLHF. Using reference TRBV30 and TRBJ1-6 for the parts outside the CDR3, the full variable domain is SQTIHQWPATLVQPVGSPLSLECTVEGTSNPNLYWYRQAAGRGLQLLFYSVGIGQISSEVPQNLSASRPQDRQFILSSKKLLLSDSGFYLCAWSLRWQRGSYNSPLHFGNGTRLTVT.